This T cell receptor (beta chain) was captured in a study of blood T cell repertoires in COVID-19. Study overall: COVID-19 samples from acute and convalescent phases originated in the United States, Italy and Spain.

Only in-frame clones appear in the TCRdb table, and some are missing; sequencing was by immunoSEQ multiplex PCR. The table includes under 45,000 clones, about three quarters detected once. Per germline, CDR1 MNHEY and CDR2 SVGAGI. Trimming shortened V by 5 bases and J by 5 bases, and 15 bases separated the two germline ends. This CDR3 is 14 amino acids long. The V and J genes are TRBV6-5 and TRBJ1-1; weak D call: TRBD1 (6 bases). The specimen was peripheral blood. This clonotype was obtained from a woman in her 70s with acute or convalescent COVID-19. In DNA, the CDR3 is TGTGCCAGCAGTAGTGTGGAGGGGGGGACTGAAGCTTTCTTT. Protein sequence: CASSSVEGGTEAFF.